These 2 T cell receptor beta chains share one sample of origin, sequenced in a study of T cells in localized non-small cell lung cancer. Clones were sequenced by immunoSEQ multiplex PCR, and TCRdb holds only the in-frame ones, with some missing. The sample yields 25,000 to 30,000 clones, about 80% seen once. The specimen was peripheral blood mononuclear cells, collected before any cancer treatment. Receptors were obtained from a man aged 35 to 70 with stage III lung adenocarcinoma.

The rearrangement uses TRBV6-1 and TRBJ2-5; the match to TRBD2 covers 10 bases. The germline V gene has CDR1 MNHNS and CDR2 SASEGT. The CDR3 extends over 16 amino acids. Unmatched junction bases numbered 8, after V lost 3 bases and J lost 4 bases. The chain's CDR3 is CASSEGSGRAGETQYF. CDR3 coding DNA: TGTGCCAGCAGTGAGGGAAGCGGGAGGGCCGGAGAGACCCAGTACTTC.

The chain recombines TRBV28 with TRBJ1-2; D is perhaps TRBD1 (5 bases). V was cut by 3 bases and J by 7 bases, with 18 bases left in between. CDR3 length: 15 residues. CDR1 is MDHEN, CDR2 SYDVKM, per germline. The DNA for the CDR3 is TGTGCCAGCAGTTTTGGGACCGTACTTCGTTCTGGCTACACCTTC. Translation gives CASSFGTVLRSGYTF.